This T cell receptor (beta chain) was sequenced during a study of spatial heterogeneity in lung cancer (dated by TCRdb to about 2019). Background on the whole study: Beta-chain transcripts were consistently detected in greater numbers than alpha-chain transcripts, which likely reflects a higher abundance of beta-chain transcripts. At surgery, roughly 220 tumor regions, roughly 63 matched nontumor lung samples and 45 to 60 PBMC samples were TCR-sequenced for both alpha and beta chains. In the raw uncorrected reads, each unique combination of TCR and UMI appeared more than ten times on average. A strong correlation was found between TCR transcript counts in tumor regions and a T cell transcriptional module score from matched bulk RNA-seq. The study linked features of the TCR repertoire to counts of nonsynonymous mutations, which were determined by whole-exome sequencing of tumor tissue. In non-small cell lung cancer, the study quantitatively compared TCR alpha and beta repertoires across several tumor regions, matched nontumor lung, and blood.

Findings and caveats that apply to the study as a whole: TCR-seq was estimated to cover only 6.5% to 9% of tumor T cells for alpha chains and 12% to 15% for beta chains. Confirming at a functional level the hypothesis that regional TCRs recognize regional mutations was considered to require additional single-cell paired TCR alpha and beta sequencing. A correlation was observed between the number of expanded intratumoral alpha and beta TCRs and the tumor nonsynonymous mutation count. Counts of ubiquitous and regional expanded TCRs were found to correlate with counts of ubiquitous and regional nonsynonymous mutations, respectively.

CDR3 length: 14 amino acids, cysteine to phenylalanine. The sequence is cut down to CDR3 DNA, 42 bases in frame from base 1. CDR1 and CDR2 were assigned from the germline V gene (reference sequence) as DFQATT and SNEGSKA. The V and J ends are trimmed by 5 bases and 9 bases, leaving 17 bases between them. What the time point label conveys for this sample: sample taken at primary tumor resection. Donors were 70 or so patients with early-stage, untreated non-small cell lung cancer from the lung TRACERx cohort. Without any cell sorting, TCR sequencing was performed on whole RNA extracted either from tumor and nontumor lung tissue or from cryopreserved PBMC samples. Only patients with enough RNA available from two or more tumor regions were chosen for TCR sequencing. Tumor and adjacent nontumor lung specimens were reviewed by a lung pathologist before selection. Library generation was performed with 5' RACE. For sequencing, a NextSeq 500 was employed. The TCR library protocol attached a unique molecular identifier to each TCR cDNA molecule to allow correction of PCR and sequencing errors. As for how the authors treated the data: TCR identification, UMI-based error correction and CDR3 extraction were performed with Decombinator tools. Expanded TCRs were defined as those above a frequency of 2 per 1,000, corresponding to the top 1% of the tumor frequency distribution. Expanded tumor TCRs were classed as regional if statistically deemed absent (corrected P<0.05) from at least one tumor region, otherwise ubiquitous. Renyi diversity was calculated using the R vegan package after each repertoire was subsampled 100 times to 5,000 TCRs. CDR3 similarity networks were constructed using string-kernel similarity of amino acid triplets, with links drawn between CDR3s whose pairwise similarity was above 0.82. In-frame beta chains were kept once TCRdb had trimmed the public reads at Q25 with fastp and called clones with MiXCR. All rows with the same CDR3 protein become a single entry with the most common DNA and genes. The V and J calls here are based on TCRdb, not the publication. For this sample the table gives about 2,900 distinct CDR3 sequences, of which approximately 13% were detected only once. Under 25% of the sample is held by the ten biggest clonotypes.

As regards this clonotype: It has no known antigen specificity. Base-call qualities are not available, and no considerably larger clone is one nucleotide away.

The chain is assembled from TRBV20-1 and TRBJ2-6; TRBD1 is perhaps the D gene, given 5 matching bases. The material sequenced was lung tumor tissue, taken at surgery. The receptor was derived from a male donor with early-stage non-small cell lung cancer. The CDR3 region: CSAPPPTAGNVLTF. In nucleotide form, the sequence is TGCAGTGCTCCTCCCCCGACAGCAGGCAACGTCCTGACTTTC.